These T cell receptor beta chains were read from a single sample in a study of T cells in Graves' hyperthyroidism and ophthalmopathy. TCRdb passed the multiplex PCR reads through MiXCR, listing each CDR3 protein once. The repertoire consists of 800,000 or so distinct CDR3 sequences, with 38% occurring once and the leading ten covering 7% to 10%. What was sequenced was blood. These receptors originate from a man aged 18 to 29 with Graves' hyperthyroidism. The CDR3 runs from the conserved cysteine through the conserved F or W. The order of the fields is CDR3 DNA, CDR3 protein, D gene, J gene, V gene, clone size. The D gene is left open where the match is weak. Clone size, where shown, is once, few, many, or a class for clones that have expanded.

TGTGCCAGCAGCTTGGACCCCAAAGGGGGCATTGATAGCTACACCTTC CASSLDPKGGIDSYTF TRBD1 TRBJ1-2 TRBV7-2 .
TGTGCCAGCAGCTCACTAGCGGGAGCCCGCGAGCAGTACTTC CASSSLAGAREQYF TRBD2 TRBJ2-7 TRBV7-8 .
TGTGCCAGCAGCCCACAAGGGGTAACTGGGGCCAACGTCCTGACTTTC CASSPQGVTGANVLTF . TRBJ2-6 TRBV7-8 .
TGTGCCATCAGTGCTGGTCCGGACAGGGGAACAGATACGCAGTATTTT CAISAGPDRGTDTQYF TRBD1 TRBJ2-3 TRBV10-3 .
TGTGCCATCGCGGGGACTAACTCCTACGAGCAGTACTTC CAIAGTNSYEQYF TRBD2 TRBJ2-7 TRBV10-3 .
TGCAGTGCTTGGTCGGGCAATCAGCCCCAGCATTTT CSAWSGNQPQHF . TRBJ1-5 TRBV20-1 many
TGTGCCAGCAGCTTAGGTCTTAACAGGGACTACGAGCAGTACTTC CASSLGLNRDYEQYF . TRBJ2-7 TRBV7-9 .
TGTGCCAGCAGCTTAGCAGGGTACACCGGGGAGCTGTTTTTT CASSLAGYTGELFF . TRBJ2-2 TRBV7-2 many
TGTGCCATCAGCTCCAGGACAGGGGTAACCGGGGAGCTGTTTTTT CAISSRTGVTGELFF TRBD1 TRBJ2-2 TRBV10-3 many
TGTGCCAGCAGCGGCCGTACAGCGGGAGCCACCGGGGAGCTGTTTTTT CASSGRTAGATGELFF TRBD2 TRBJ2-2 TRBV7-9 few
TGTGCCAGCAACCCGATTCCTACTAGCGGCTACGAGCAGTACTTC CASNPIPTSGYEQYF TRBD2 TRBJ2-7 TRBV7-2 once
TGTGCCAGCAGTACAGATCCCCTCTATGGCTACACCTTC CASSTDPLYGYTF . TRBJ1-2 TRBV2 many
TGTGCCAGCAGCGCGTGGGCCTCAAACTCTGGAAACACCATATATTTT CASSAWASNSGNTIYF . TRBJ1-3 TRBV9 many
TGTGCCAGCAGCCAACGGGTACAGCCGAACACCGGGGAGCTGTTTTTT CASSQRVQPNTGELFF . TRBJ2-2 TRBV7-9 .
TGCAGCGTTGCAGGTAACCAAGAGACCCAGTACTTC CSVAGNQETQYF . TRBJ2-5 TRBV29-1 many
TGTGCCAGCAGCTTTTTCGGCAGGGTAAACACCGGGGAGCTGTTTTTT CASSFFGRVNTGELFF . TRBJ2-2 TRBV7-2 .
TGTGCCAGCAGTGAACCAGGGGCTAATTCACCCCTCCACTTT CASSEPGANSPLHF . TRBJ1-6 TRBV12-3/TRBV12-4 many
TGTGCCAGCAGCACCCCCCCGAACACCGGGGAGCTGTTTTTT CASSTPPNTGELFF . TRBJ2-2 TRBV7-2 .
TGTGCCAGCAACTACGCCGGGACTGCGAACACCGGGGAGCTGTTTTTT CASNYAGTANTGELFF . TRBJ2-2 TRBV5-5 .
TGTGCCAGCAGTCCTCGACAGGGGTCAGCTTTCTTT CASSPRQGSAFF TRBD1 TRBJ1-1 TRBV3-1 few
TGTGCCAGCAGCCCGGGACAGGGTTATAGCAATCAGCCCCAGCATTTT CASSPGQGYSNQPQHF TRBD1 TRBJ1-5 TRBV7-2 few
TGTGCCAGCAGGACTTTTGGGGGGACAGATACGCAGTATTTT CASRTFGGTDTQYF . TRBJ2-3 TRBV2 once
TGCGCCAGCAGCACCCCGACAGGGCGCAGGGGACAGCCCCAGCATTTT CASSTPTGRRGQPQHF TRBD1 TRBJ1-5 TRBV5-1 .
TGCAGTGGAGCCCTTCGTGGAGGAATCACTGAAGCTTTCTTT CSGALRGGITEAFF . TRBJ1-1 TRBV29-1 few
TGCGCCAGCAGGGGACAGGGGTTATCTGTCGACCAGCCCCAGCATTTT CASRGQGLSVDQPQHF TRBD1 TRBJ1-5 TRBV10-2 many
TGTGCCAGCAGCCAGACGGACACCTATGGCTACACCTTC CASSQTDTYGYTF . TRBJ1-2 TRBV5-4 .
TGCGCCAGCAGCCAAGAGGAAGGGTCTCTGTACGAGCAGTACTTC CASSQEEGSLYEQYF . TRBJ2-7 TRBV7-9 .
TGTGCCAGCAGTATCGCAGAGAGCTACGAGCAGTACTTC CASSIAESYEQYF . TRBJ2-7 TRBV5-6 .
TGCGCCAGCAGCCAGCCTTTTCGTAGCAATCAGCCCCAGCATTTT CASSQPFRSNQPQHF . TRBJ1-5 TRBV4-1 .
TGTGCCAGCAGCTTGAGGTCAGACACGGGAGCTTTCTTT CASSLRSDTGAFF . TRBJ1-1 TRBV7-2 few
TGTGCCAGCAGCTCACTTATGGGGGTGAACATCCACGAGCAGTACTTC CASSSLMGVNIHEQYF . TRBJ2-7 TRBV7-6 .
TGTGCCACCAGGGCACCTGAACCCGAGGCTTTCTTT CATRAPEPEAFF . TRBJ1-1 TRBV6-2/TRBV6-3 .
TGTGCCAGCAGTGAAATGGCGGGAGAGGGTCAGTACGAGCAGTACTTC CASSEMAGEGQYEQYF TRBD2 TRBJ2-7 TRBV2 .
TGTGCCAGCCGGGGACAAGGGCTTATGAACACTGAAGCTTTCTTT CASRGQGLMNTEAFF . TRBJ1-1 TRBV14 few
TGTGCCAGCAGTCGATCCGGGAGCCAAGGACAGGGCCCGAGGGAGACCCAGTACTTC CASSRSGSQGQGPRETQYF TRBD1 TRBJ2-5 TRBV25-1 .
TGCAGCGTTGGGGGGACCTATGGCTACACCTTC CSVGGTYGYTF . TRBJ1-2 TRBV29-1 few
TGTGCCAGCAGTGAAGGGTCTCAACCGGTCAACTATGGCTACACCTTC CASSEGSQPVNYGYTF . TRBJ1-2 TRBV2 many
TGTGCCAGCAGTGGGACTAGCGGGGGGGACTACAATGAGCAGTTCTTC CASSGTSGGDYNEQFF TRBD2 TRBJ2-1 TRBV25-1 .
TGTGCCAGCAGTGAAAACAGCGCGGGGGCCAACGTCCTGACTTTC CASSENSAGANVLTF . TRBJ2-6 TRBV25-1 once
TGTGCCAGCAGCACCGGCCCGGGATATGGAAACACCATATATTTT CASSTGPGYGNTIYF . TRBJ1-3 TRBV7-2 .
TGTGCCAGCAGCTTGAGACTAGCGCGAAACACCGGGGAGCTGTTTTTT CASSLRLARNTGELFF TRBD2 TRBJ2-2 TRBV7-6 few
TGTGCCATCGGGACGCCCGGGGAGCTGTTTTTT CAIGTPGELFF . TRBJ2-2 TRBV10-3 .